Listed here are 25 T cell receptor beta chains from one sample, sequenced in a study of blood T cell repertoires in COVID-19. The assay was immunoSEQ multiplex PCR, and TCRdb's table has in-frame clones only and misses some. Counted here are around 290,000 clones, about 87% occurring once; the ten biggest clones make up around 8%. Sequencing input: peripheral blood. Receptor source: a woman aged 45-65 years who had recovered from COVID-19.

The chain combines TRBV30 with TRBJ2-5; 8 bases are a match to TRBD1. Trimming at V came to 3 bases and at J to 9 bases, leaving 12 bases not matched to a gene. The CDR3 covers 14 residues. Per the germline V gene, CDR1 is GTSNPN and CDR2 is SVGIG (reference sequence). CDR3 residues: CAWRRAGGRGAQYF. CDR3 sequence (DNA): TGTGCCTGGAGGAGGGCAGGGGGCCGTGGGGCCCAGTACTTC. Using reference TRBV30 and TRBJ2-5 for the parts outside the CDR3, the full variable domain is SQTIHQWPATLVQPVGSPLSLECTVEGTSNPNLYWYRQAAGRGLQLLFYSVGIGQISSEVPQNLSASRPQDRQFILSSKKLLLSDSGFYLCAWRRAGGRGAQYFGPGTRLLVL.

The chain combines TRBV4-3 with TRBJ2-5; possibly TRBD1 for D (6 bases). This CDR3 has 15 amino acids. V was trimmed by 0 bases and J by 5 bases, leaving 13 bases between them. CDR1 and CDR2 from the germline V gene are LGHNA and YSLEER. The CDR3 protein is CASSQECKQGETQYF. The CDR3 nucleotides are TGCGCCAGCAGCCAAGAATGTAAGCAGGGGGAGACCCAGTACTTC.

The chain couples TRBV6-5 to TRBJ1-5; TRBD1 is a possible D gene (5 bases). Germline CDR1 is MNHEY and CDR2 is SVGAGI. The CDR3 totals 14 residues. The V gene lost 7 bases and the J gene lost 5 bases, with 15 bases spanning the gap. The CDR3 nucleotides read TGTGCCAGCACCAGAAGGGGTAGGGATCAGCCCCAGCATTTT. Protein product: CASTRRGRDQPQHF.

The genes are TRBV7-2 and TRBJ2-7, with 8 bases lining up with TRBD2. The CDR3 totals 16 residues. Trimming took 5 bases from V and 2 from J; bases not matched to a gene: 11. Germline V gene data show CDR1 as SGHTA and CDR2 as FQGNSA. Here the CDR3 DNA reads TGTGCCAGCAGCAAAGGGGTTAGCGGGACCCCCTACGAGCAGTACTTC. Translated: CASSKGVSGTPYEQYF.

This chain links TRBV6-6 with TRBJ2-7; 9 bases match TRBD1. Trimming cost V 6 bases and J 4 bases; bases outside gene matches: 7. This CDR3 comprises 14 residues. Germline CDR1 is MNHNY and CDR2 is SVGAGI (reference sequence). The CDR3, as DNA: TGTGCCAGCAGCGGACCGGGACAGGGTTACGAGCAGTACTTC. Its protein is CASSGPGQGYEQYF.

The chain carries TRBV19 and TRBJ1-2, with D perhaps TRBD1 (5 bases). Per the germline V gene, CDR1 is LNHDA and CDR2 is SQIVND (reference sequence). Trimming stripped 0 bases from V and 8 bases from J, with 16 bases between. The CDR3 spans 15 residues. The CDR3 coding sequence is TGTGCCAGTAGTATAGATCCGACAGTTCCGCGAGGCTACACCTTC. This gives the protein CASSIDPTVPRGYTF.

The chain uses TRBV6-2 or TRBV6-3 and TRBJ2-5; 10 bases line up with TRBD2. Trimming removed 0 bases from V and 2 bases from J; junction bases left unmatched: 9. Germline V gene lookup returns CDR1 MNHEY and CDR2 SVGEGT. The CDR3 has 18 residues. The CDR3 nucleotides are TGTGCCAGCAGTTACTCGAGTCTAGCGGGGGACCTACAAGAGACCCAGTACTTC. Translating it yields CASSYSSLAGDLQETQYF.

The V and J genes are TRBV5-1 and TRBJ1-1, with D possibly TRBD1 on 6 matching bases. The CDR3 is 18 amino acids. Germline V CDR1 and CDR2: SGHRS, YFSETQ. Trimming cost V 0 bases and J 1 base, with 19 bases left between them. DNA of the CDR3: TGCGCCAGCAGCTTGGAGGAAAGACAGGCCCTAAGGAACACTGAAGCTTTCTTT. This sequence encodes CASSLEERQALRNTEAFF.

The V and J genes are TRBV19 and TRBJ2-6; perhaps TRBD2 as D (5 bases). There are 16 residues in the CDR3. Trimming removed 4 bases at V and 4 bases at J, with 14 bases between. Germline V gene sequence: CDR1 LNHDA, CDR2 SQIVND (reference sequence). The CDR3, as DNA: TGTGCCAGTAGTAGACTGGACTTAGCCGGGGCCAACGTCCTGACTTTC. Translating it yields CASSRLDLAGANVLTF. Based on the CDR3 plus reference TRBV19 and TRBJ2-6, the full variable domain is DGGITQSPKYLFRKEGQNVTLSCEQNLNHDAMYWYRQDPGQGLRLIYYSQIVNDFQKGDIAEGYSVSREKKESFPLTVTSAQKNPTAFYLCASSRLDLAGANVLTFGAGSRLTVL.

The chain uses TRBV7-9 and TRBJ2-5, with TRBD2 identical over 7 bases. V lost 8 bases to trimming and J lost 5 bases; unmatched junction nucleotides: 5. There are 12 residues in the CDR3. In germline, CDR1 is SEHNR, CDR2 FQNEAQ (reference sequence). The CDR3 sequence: CASLSGGETQYF. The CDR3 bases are TGTGCCAGCTTGTCGGGAGGTGAGACCCAGTACTTC. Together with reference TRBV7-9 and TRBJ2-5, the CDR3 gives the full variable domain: DTGVSQNPRHKITKRGQNVTFRCDPISEHNRLYWYRQTLGQGPEFLTYFQNEAQLEKSRLLSDRFSAERPKGSFSTLEIQRTEQGDSAMYLCASLSGGETQYFGPGTRLLVL.

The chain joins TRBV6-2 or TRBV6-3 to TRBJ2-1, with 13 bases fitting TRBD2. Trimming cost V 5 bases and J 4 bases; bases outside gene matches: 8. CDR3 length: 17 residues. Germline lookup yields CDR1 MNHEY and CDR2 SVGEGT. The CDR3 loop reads CASSPLAGGPSYNEQFF. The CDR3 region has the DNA TGTGCCAGCAGTCCACTAGCGGGAGGGCCCTCGTACAATGAGCAGTTCTTC.

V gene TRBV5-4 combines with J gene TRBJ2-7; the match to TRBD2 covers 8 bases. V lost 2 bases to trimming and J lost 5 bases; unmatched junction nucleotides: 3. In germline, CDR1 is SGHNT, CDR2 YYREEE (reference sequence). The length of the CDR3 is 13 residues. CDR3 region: CASSFSGGDEQYF. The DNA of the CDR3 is TGTGCCAGCAGCTTCAGCGGGGGCGACGAGCAGTACTTC.

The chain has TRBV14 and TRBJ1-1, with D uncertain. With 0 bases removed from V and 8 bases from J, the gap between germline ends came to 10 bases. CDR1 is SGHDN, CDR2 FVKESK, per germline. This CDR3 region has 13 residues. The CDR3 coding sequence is TGTGCCAGCAGCCAAGATCTTATGGGCGAAGCTTTCTTT. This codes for CASSQDLMGEAFF. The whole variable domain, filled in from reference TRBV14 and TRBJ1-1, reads EAGVTQFPSHSVIEKGQTVTLRCDPISGHDNLYWYRRVMGKEIKFLLHFVKESKQDESGMPNNRFLAERTGGTYSTLKVQPAELEDSGVYFCASSQDLMGEAFFGQGTRLTVV.

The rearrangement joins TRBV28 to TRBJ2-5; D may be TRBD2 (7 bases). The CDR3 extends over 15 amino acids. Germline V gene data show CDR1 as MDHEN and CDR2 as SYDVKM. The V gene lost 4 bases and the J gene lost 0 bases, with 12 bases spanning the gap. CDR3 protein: CASSYGGGYQETQYF. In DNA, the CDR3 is TGTGCCAGCAGTTATGGCGGGGGCTACCAAGAGACCCAGTACTTC.

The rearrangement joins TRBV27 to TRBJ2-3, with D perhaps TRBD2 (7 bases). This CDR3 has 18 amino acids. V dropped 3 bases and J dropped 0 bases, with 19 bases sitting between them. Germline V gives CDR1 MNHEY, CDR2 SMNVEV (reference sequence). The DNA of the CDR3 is TGTGCCAGCAGTTTTGTCGGGGGGCGTCTACTTAGCACAGATACGCAGTATTTT. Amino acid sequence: CASSFVGGRLLSTDTQYF.

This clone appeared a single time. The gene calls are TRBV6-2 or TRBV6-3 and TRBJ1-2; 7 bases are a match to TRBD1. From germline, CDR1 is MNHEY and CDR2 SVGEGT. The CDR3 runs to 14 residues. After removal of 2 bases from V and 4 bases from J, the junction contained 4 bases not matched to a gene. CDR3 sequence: CASSYAGTAYGYTF. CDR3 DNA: TGTGCCAGCAGTTACGCCGGGACAGCCTATGGCTACACCTTC.

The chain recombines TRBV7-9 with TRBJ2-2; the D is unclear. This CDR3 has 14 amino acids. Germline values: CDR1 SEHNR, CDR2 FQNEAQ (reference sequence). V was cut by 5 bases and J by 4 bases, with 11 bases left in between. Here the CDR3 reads CASSAPSGTGELFF. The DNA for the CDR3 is TGTGCCAGCAGCGCACCATCGGGCACCGGGGAGCTGTTTTTT.

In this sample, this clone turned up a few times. The CDR3 nucleotides are TGTGCCTGGAGTTCCCAGGTGAACACTGAAGCTTTCTTT. Amino acids: CAWSSQVNTEAFF. J is TRBJ1-1 and V is TRBV30; D remains unclear. Germline values: CDR1 GTSNPN, CDR2 SVGIG (reference sequence). This CDR3 has 13 residues. Trimming left V 2 bases short and J 0 bases short, with 7 bases between.

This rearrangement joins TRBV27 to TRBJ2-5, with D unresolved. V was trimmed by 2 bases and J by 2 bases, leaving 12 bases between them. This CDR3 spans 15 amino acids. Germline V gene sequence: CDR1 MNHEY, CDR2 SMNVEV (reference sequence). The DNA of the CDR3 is TGTGCCAGCAGTTTAGGGCGTCATCGTCAAGAGACCCAGTACTTC. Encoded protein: CASSLGRHRQETQYF.

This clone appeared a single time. The chain's CDR3 is CASRAGRSPDTQYF. The CDR3 region has the DNA TGTGCCAGCAGAGCGGGGAGGAGTCCTGATACGCAGTATTTT. This rearrangement joins TRBV2 to TRBJ2-3, with 7 bases identical to TRBD2. Losses at the gene ends were 6 bases for V and 6 bases for J; bases not matched to a gene: 9. The CDR3 consists of 14 residues. Per germline, CDR1 SNHLY and CDR2 FYNNEI. The entire variable domain, with the rest obtained from reference TRBV2 and TRBJ2-3, is as follows: EPEVTQTPSHQVTQMGQEVILRCVPISNHLYFYWYRQILGQKVEFLVSFYNNEISEKSEIFDDQFSVERPDGSNFTLKIRSTKLEDSAMYFCASRAGRSPDTQYFGPGTRLTVL.

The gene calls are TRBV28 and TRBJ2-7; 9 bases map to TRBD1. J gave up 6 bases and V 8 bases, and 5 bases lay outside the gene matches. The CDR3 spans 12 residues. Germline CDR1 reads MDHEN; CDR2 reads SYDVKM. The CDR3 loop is CASGTGRSEQYF. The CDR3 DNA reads TGTGCCAGCGGGACAGGGAGGAGCGAGCAGTACTTC.

CDR3 protein: CASSQDSFSNEKLFF. Written as DNA, the CDR3 is TGTGCCAGCAGTCAGGACAGTTTCTCTAATGAAAAACTGTTTTTT. This rearrangement joins TRBV28 to TRBJ1-4, with D perhaps matching TRBD1 (6 bases). The CDR3 runs 15 residues. V lost 5 bases, J lost 3 bases, and 13 bases lay in between. Looked up from germline, CDR1 is MDHEN and CDR2 is SYDVKM.

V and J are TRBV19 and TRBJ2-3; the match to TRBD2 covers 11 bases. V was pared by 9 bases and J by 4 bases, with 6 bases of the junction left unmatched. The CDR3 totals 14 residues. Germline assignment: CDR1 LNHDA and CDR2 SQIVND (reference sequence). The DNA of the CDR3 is TGTGCCAGCCACCTAGCGGGAGGCGCAGATACGCAGTATTTT. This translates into CASHLAGGADTQYF. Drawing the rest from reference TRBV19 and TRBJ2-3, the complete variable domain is DGGITQSPKYLFRKEGQNVTLSCEQNLNHDAMYWYRQDPGQGLRLIYYSQIVNDFQKGDIAEGYSVSREKKESFPLTVTSAQKNPTAFYLCASHLAGGADTQYFGPGTRLTVL.

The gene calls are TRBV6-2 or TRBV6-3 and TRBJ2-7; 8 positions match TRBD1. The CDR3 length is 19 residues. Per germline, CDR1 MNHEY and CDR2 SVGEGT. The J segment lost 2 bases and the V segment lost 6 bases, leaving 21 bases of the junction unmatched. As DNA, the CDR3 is TGTGCCAGCAGCATCGGTAGAGACAGGGGACCATCGAAAACCTACGAGCAGTACTTC. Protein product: CASSIGRDRGPSKTYEQYF.

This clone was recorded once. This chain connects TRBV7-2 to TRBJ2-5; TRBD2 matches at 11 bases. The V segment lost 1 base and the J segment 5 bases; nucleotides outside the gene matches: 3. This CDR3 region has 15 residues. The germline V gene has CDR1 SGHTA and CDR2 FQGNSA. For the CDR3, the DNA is TGTGCCAGCAGCTTAGTTAGCGGGGGGGCCGAGACCCAGTACTTC. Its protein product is CASSLVSGGAETQYF.